The sequence of this TCR beta chain was determined in a study of identical twins' blood T cells. Six healthy women, forming three identical twin pairs, donated samples. The V end was cut by 5 bases, the J end by 4 bases, with 11 bases between. This CDR3 spans 13 amino acids. Sample barcodes were added at both library ends during cDNA synthesis. TCRdb ran MiXCR on the 5' RACE reads and lists one entry per CDR3 protein. The table has a few hundred thousand distinct CDR3 sequences, roughly 28% seen once. Sequencing input: PBMCs. The J gene is TRBJ1-2, the V gene TRBV12-3 or TRBV12-4; D is unresolved. This TCR derives from a woman aged 18-55 years in good health. CDR3 residues: CASSPGEFYGYTF. DNA for the CDR3: TGTGCCAGCAGTCCCGGGGAGTTCTATGGCTACACCTTC.